This T cell receptor beta chain is from a study of cytomegalovirus exposure and HLA in healthy donors. The PCR ran on 60 Vbeta and 13 Jbeta primers. TCRdb keeps only in-frame clones here, not all; method: immunoSEQ multiplex PCR. Here the sample spans fewer than 250,000 clones, less than 85% being singletons. Donors had nominal health at sampling but likely had unrecorded immune exposures. This clone has just a few counts. Its specificity is not known. Study-level results: Prior analysis indicated that the majority of TCR beta V segments exhibited productivity approximately 87% or approximately 30% of the time. Highly shared sequence variants in one cluster were likely a sequencing artifact. What a later analysis showed was that several of the most significant clusters appeared linked to common viral pathogens.

The CDR3 extends over 15 amino acids. V was pared by 4 bases and J by 4 bases, with 7 bases of the junction left unmatched. Germline assignment: CDR1 SGHAT and CDR2 FQNNGV. This chain uses TRBV11-2 with TRBJ2-3; 8 nucleotides align to TRBD2. Material: PBMCs. The clonotype was recovered from a man aged 25-45 years in good health and CMV-seropositive. The CDR3 nucleotides are TGTGCCAGCAGCTACACGGGGGGGGCCTCAGATACGCAGTATTTT. Amino acids: CASSYTGGASDTQYF.